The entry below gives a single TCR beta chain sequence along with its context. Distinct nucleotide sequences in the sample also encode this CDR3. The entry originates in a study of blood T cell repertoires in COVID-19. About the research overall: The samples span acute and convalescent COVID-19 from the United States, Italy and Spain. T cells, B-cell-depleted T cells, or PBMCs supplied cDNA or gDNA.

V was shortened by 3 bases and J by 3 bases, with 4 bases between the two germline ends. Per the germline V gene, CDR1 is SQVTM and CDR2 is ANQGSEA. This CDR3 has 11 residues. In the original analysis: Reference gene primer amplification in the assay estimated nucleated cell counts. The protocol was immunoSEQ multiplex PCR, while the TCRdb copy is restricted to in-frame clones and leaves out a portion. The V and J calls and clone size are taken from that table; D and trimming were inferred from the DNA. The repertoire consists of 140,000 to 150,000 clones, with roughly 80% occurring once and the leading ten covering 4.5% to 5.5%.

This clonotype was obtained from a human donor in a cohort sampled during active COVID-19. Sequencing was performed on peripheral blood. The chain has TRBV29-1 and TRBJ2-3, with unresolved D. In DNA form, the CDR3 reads TGCAGCGTTGAGAGGACAGATACGCAGTATTTT. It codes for CSVERTDTQYF.